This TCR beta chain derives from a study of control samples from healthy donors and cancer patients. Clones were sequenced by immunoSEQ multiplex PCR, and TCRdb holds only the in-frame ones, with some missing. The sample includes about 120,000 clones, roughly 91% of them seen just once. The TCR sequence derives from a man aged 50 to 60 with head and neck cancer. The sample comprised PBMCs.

For the CDR3, the DNA is TGTGCCAGTAGCTTAGGGGCCCTCCACGGAAGTCAGTTCTTC. Protein sequence: CASSLGALHGSQFF. The chain uses TRBV19 and TRBJ2-1, with D perhaps matching TRBD1 (5 bases). Germline assignment: CDR1 LNHDA and CDR2 SQIVND (reference sequence). The CDR3 covers 14 residues. V gave up 6 bases and J gave up 13 bases, with 22 bases separating them.